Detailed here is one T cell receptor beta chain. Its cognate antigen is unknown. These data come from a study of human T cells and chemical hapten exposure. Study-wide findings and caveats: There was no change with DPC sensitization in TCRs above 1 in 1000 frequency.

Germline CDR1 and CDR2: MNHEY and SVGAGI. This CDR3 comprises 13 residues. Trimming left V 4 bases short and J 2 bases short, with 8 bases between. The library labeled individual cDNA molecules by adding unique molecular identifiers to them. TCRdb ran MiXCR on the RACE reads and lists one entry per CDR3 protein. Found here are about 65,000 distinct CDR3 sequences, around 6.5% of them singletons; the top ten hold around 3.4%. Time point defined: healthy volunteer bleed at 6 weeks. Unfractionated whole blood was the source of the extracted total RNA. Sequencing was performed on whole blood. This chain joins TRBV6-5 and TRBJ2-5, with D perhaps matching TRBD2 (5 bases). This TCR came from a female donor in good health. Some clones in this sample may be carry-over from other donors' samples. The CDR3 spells CASSSGNQETQYF. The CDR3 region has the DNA TGTGCCAGCAGTTCGGGAAATCAAGAGACCCAGTACTTC.